The entry that follows covers one T cell receptor beta chain sequence. The antigen is unknown. The sample comes from a study of T cell responses to AZD1222 COVID-19 vaccine. Whole-study findings and limits: At baseline, seropositivity was found in only a handful of AZD1222 recipients.

TCRdb's table, derived via immunoSEQ multiplex PCR, lists solely in-frame clones and lacks some. The sample has around 160,000 clones; around 90% are singletons. Per germline, CDR1 SEHNR and CDR2 FQNEAQ (reference sequence). The V segment lost 1 base and the J segment 5 bases; nucleotides outside the gene matches: 5. The CDR3 has 15 amino acids. This chain joins TRBV7-9 and TRBJ2-7; 10 bases fit TRBD1. The TCR originated in an adult in good health. Sequences were derived from peripheral blood, sampled on day 0 of AZD1222 vaccination. CDR3 sequence reads: CASSLGGTGVHEQYF. DNA for the CDR3: TGTGCCAGCAGCTTAGGAGGGACAGGGGTGCACGAGCAGTACTTC.